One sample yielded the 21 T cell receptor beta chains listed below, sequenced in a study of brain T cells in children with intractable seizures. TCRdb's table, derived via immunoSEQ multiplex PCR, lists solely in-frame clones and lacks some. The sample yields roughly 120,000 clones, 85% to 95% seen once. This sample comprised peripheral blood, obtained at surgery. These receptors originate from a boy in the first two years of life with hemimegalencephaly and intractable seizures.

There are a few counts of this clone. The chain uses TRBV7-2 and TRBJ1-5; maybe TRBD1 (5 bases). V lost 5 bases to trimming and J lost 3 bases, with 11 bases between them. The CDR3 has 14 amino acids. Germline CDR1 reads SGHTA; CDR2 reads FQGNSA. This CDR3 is CASSPRGNNQPQHF. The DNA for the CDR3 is TGTGCCAGCAGCCCCCGGGGGAACAATCAGCCCCAGCATTTT.

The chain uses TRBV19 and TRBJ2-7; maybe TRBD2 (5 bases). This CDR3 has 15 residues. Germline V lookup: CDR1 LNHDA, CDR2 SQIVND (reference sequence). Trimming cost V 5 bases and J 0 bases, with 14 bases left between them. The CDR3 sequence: CASSPGISSSYEQYF. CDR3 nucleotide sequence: TGTGCCAGTAGTCCCGGGATTAGCAGCTCCTACGAGCAGTACTTC.

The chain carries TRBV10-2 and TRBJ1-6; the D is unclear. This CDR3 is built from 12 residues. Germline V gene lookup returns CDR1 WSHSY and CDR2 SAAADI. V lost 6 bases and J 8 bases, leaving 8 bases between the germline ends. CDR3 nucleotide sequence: TGCGCCAGCAGGGGTCGGGATTCACCCCTCCACTTT. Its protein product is CASRGRDSPLHF.

The CDR3 DNA reads as TGTGCCAGCAGCTTAACCCGGGGCTCGGGCGAGCAGTACTTC. The encoded protein is CASSLTRGSGEQYF. This chain connects TRBV7-2 to TRBJ2-7; D could derive from TRBD1 or TRBD2 (5 bases each). The CDR3 has 14 amino acids. Germline CDR1 and CDR2: SGHTA and FQGNSA. V dropped 2 bases and J dropped 6 bases, with 14 bases sitting between them.

The CDR3 region is CASSLDGTGAGANVLTF. The DNA for the CDR3 is TGTGCCAGCAGCTTAGATGGGACAGGGGCTGGGGCCAACGTCCTGACTTTC. The chain has TRBV11-2 and TRBJ2-6; 10 positions agree with TRBD1. CDR1 and CDR2 from the germline V gene are SGHAT and FQNNGV. V lost 0 bases and J lost 2; bases outside the gene matches: 1. The CDR3 is 17 residues long.

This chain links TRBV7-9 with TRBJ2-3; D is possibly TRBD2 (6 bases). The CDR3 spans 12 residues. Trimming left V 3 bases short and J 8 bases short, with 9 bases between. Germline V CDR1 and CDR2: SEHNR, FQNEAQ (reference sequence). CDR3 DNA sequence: TGTGCCAGCAGCTTTCTCGGGGGTACGCAGTATTTT. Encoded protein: CASSFLGGTQYF.

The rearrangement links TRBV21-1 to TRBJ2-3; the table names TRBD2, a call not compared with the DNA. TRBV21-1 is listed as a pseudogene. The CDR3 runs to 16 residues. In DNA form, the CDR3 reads TGTGCCAGCAGCGGGTGGTTAGCGGGAGGGCCCGATACGCAGTATTTT. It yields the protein CASSGWLAGGPDTQYF.

CDR3 in DNA: TGTGCCAGCAGGACGGGACAGGGGGCCTGGGAGCAGTACTTC. It yields the protein CASRTGQGAWEQYF. This chain uses TRBV28 with TRBJ2-7, with 12 bases that match TRBD1. The CDR3 runs 14 residues. CDR1 is MDHEN and CDR2 is SYDVKM in the germline V gene. The junction had 7 bases not matched to a gene; V was cut back by 6 bases and J by 7 bases. The whole variable domain, remainder taken from reference TRBV28 and TRBJ2-7, is DVKVTQSSRYLVKRTGEKVFLECVQDMDHENMFWYRQDPGLGLRLIYFSYDVKMKEKGDIPEGYSVSREKKERFSLILESASTNQTSMYLCASRTGQGAWEQYFGPGTRLTVT.

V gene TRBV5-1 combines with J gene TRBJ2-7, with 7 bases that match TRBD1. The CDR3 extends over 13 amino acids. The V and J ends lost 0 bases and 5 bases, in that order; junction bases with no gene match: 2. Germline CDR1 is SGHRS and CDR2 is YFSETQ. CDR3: CASSLGQGNEQYF. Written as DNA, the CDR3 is TGCGCCAGCAGCTTGGGACAGGGTAACGAGCAGTACTTC.

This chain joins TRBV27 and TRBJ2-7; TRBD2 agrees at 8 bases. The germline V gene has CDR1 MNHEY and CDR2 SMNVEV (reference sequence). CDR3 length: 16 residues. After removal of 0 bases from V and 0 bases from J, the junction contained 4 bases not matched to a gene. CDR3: CASSLSGGGSSYEQYF. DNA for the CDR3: TGTGCCAGCAGTTTATCGGGCGGGGGGAGCTCCTACGAGCAGTACTTC.

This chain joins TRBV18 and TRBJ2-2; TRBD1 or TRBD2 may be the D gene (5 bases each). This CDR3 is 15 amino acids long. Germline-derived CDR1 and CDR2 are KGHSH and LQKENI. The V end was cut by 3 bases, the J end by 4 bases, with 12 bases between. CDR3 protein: CASSPPGRFTGELFF. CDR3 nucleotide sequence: TGTGCCAGCTCACCCCCGGGGCGGTTCACCGGGGAGCTGTTTTTT.

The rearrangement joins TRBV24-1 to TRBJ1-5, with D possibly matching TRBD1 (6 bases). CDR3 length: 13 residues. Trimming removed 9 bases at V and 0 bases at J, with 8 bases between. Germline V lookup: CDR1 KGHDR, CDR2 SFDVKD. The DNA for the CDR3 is TGTGCCACCCAGGGGATTAGCAATCAGCCCCAGCATTTT. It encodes CATQGISNQPQHF.

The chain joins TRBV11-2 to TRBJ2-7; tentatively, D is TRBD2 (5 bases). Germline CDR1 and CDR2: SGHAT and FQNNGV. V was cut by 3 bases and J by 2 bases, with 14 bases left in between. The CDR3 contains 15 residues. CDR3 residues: CASSLKRDPTYEQYF. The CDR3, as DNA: TGTGCCAGCAGCTTGAAACGGGATCCTACCTACGAGCAGTACTTC.

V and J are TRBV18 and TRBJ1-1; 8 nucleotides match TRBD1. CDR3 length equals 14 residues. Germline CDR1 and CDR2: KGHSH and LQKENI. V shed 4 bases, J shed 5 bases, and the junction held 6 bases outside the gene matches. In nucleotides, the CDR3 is TGTGCCAGCTCACGACAGGGGAGAGGGACTGAAGCTTTCTTT. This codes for CASSRQGRGTEAFF.

The CDR3 reads CASSFPTRDSRPYGYTF. The CDR3 coding sequence is TGTGCCAGCAGTTTCCCGACCCGGGACAGCAGACCGTATGGCTACACCTTC. The chain carries TRBV28 and TRBJ1-2; the match to TRBD1 covers 7 bases. Germline assignment: CDR1 MDHEN and CDR2 SYDVKM. This CDR3 has 17 residues. Trimming took 3 bases from V and 5 from J; bases not matched to a gene: 15.

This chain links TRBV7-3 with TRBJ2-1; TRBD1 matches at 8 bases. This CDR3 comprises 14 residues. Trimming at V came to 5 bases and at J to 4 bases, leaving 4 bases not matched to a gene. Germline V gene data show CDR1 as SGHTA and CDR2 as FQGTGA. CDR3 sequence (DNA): TGTGCCAGCAGCGAACGGACAGGGTACAATGAGCAGTTCTTC. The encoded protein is CASSERTGYNEQFF. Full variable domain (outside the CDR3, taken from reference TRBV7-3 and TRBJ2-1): GAGVSQTPSNKVTEKGKYVELRCDPISGHTALYWYRQSLGQGPEFLIYFQGTGAADDSGLPNDRFFAVRPEGSVSTLKIQRTERGDSAVYLCASSERTGYNEQFFGPGTRLTVL.

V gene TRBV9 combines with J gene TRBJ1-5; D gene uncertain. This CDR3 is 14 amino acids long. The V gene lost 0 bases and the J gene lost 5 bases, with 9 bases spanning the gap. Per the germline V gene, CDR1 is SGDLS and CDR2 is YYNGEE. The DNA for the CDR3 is TGTGCCAGCAGCGTAGAGGGAGGCTATCAGCCCCAGCATTTT. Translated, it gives CASSVEGGYQPQHF.

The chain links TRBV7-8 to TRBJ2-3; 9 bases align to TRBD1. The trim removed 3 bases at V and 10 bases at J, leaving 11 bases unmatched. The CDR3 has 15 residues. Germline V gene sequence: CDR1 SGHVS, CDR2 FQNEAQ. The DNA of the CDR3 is TGTGCCAGCAGCTTGGGACAGGGACCGAACCCGCCGCAGTATTTT. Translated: CASSLGQGPNPPQYF.

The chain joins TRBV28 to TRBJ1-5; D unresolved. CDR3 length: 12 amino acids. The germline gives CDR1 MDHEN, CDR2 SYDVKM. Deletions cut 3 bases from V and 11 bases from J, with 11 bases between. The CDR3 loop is CASSLPGRAQHF. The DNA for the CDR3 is TGTGCCAGCAGTTTGCCGGGAAGGGCCCAGCATTTT.

The CDR3 DNA sequence: TGTGCCAGCAGTTACGTCTCCTCGAATTCACCCCTCCACTTT. As protein: CASSYVSSNSPLHF. The V gene is TRBV6-2 or TRBV6-3, the J gene TRBJ1-6; D unclear. Germline V gene sequence: CDR1 MNHEY, CDR2 SVGEGT. The CDR3 loop spans 14 amino acids. With 2 bases removed from V and 7 bases from J, the gap between germline ends came to 9 bases.

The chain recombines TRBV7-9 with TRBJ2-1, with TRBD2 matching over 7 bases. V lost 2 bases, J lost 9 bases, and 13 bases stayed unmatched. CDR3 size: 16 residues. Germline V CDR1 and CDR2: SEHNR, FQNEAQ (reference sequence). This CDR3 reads CASSLWARDRGGEQFF. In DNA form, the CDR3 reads TGTGCCAGCAGCTTATGGGCCCGGGACCGCGGGGGTGAGCAGTTCTTC.